This is a list of T cell receptor beta chains from one sample in a study of control samples from healthy donors and cancer patients. Clones were read by immunoSEQ multiplex PCR, and TCRdb kept only the in-frame ones, dropping some. The sample contains 170,000 or so clones, about 90% of which appear only once. Sequencing was carried out using blood. These receptors were obtained from a middle-aged woman in good health. CDR3s include the opening cysteine and the closing phenylalanine or tryptophan. Each record gives: J gene, CDR3 length, D gene, clone size, V gene, CDR3 protein, CDR3 DNA. A D gene is named only where the DNA matches it firmly. Only some rows state a clone size, as once, few, many or a class for expanded clones.

j_gene: TRBJ2-1; len: 17; d_gene: TRBD2; abundance: -; v_gene: TRBV19; CDR3aa: CASATSGGVSSYNEQFF; CDR3nt: TGTGCCAGCGCGACTAGCGGGGGGGTGAGCTCCTACAATGAGCAGTTCTTC
j_gene: TRBJ1-1; len: 14; d_gene: TRBD1; abundance: -; v_gene: TRBV5-1; CDR3aa: CASSLGRGITEAFF; CDR3nt: TGCGCCAGCAGCCTGGGCAGGGGGATAACTGAAGCTTTCTTT
j_gene: TRBJ1-1; len: 14; d_gene: TRBD1; abundance: -; v_gene: TRBV7-9; CDR3aa: CASSAGTGPTEAFF; CDR3nt: TGTGCCAGCAGCGCGGGGACAGGGCCCACTGAAGCTTTCTTT
j_gene: TRBJ1-3; len: 14; d_gene: -; abundance: -; v_gene: TRBV5-1; CDR3aa: CASSLMGTGNTIYF; CDR3nt: TGCGCCAGCAGCCTCATGGGAACTGGAAACACCATATATTTT
j_gene: TRBJ2-1; len: 12; d_gene: -; abundance: -; v_gene: TRBV10-3; CDR3aa: CAISEFPDEQFF; CDR3nt: TGTGCCATCAGTGAGTTCCCGGATGAGCAGTTCTTC
j_gene: TRBJ2-7; len: 18; d_gene: TRBD1; abundance: -; v_gene: TRBV19; CDR3aa: CASSKKIGTGGERYEQYF; CDR3nt: TGTGCCAGTAGTAAAAAAATCGGGACAGGGGGCGAACGCTACGAGCAGTACTTC
j_gene: TRBJ1-2; len: 13; d_gene: -; abundance: -; v_gene: TRBV14; CDR3aa: CASSHLSRVGYTF; CDR3nt: TGTGCCAGCAGCCACTTAAGCAGGGTGGGCTACACCTTC
j_gene: TRBJ2-2; len: 15; d_gene: -; abundance: -; v_gene: TRBV18; CDR3aa: CASSPPAANTGELFF; CDR3nt: TGTGCCAGCTCACCACCGGCAGCGAACACCGGGGAGCTGTTTTTT
j_gene: TRBJ2-7; len: 15; d_gene: -; abundance: once; v_gene: TRBV13; CDR3aa: CASNSVSKSSYEQYF; CDR3nt: TGTGCCAGCAACTCCGTCAGCAAGAGCTCCTACGAGCAGTACTTC
j_gene: TRBJ2-7; len: 13; d_gene: -; abundance: -; v_gene: TRBV10-3; CDR3aa: CAISESNFYEQYF; CDR3nt: TGTGCCATCAGTGAGTCGAACTTCTACGAGCAGTACTTC